This paragraph covers one TCR beta chain sequence. No antigen is known for it. The data belong to a study of cytomegalovirus exposure and HLA in healthy donors. Study summary: Out of approximately 400 genotyped donors, less than 85% belonged to the Caucasian-associated ancestry cluster.

It was with 60 Vbeta and 13 Jbeta primers that the PCR ran. This table comes from immunoSEQ multiplex PCR, and its TCRdb copy is limited to in-frame clones, with some not included. The sample includes 110,000 or so clones, approximately 75% of them seen just once. The germline V and J ends were trimmed by 7 bases and 3 bases, with 7 bases remaining between them. The V gene's germline CDR1 is MNHEY and CDR2 SVGAGI. The length of the CDR3 is 11 residues. Study-wide points: Information on immune exposure was restricted to one variable (CMV serostatus). More clonal expansion characterized HLA-associated TCR beta chains than equally common others in a later analysis. Later analysis demonstrated an association between a missense DCLRE1C variant and TCR beta V- and J-gene trimming.

The chain joins TRBV6-5 to TRBJ2-7; weak D call: TRBD2 (5 bases). Sequenced: PBMCs. This receptor was identified in a man aged 45 to 65 in good health and CMV-seropositive. CDR3 coding DNA: TGTGCCAGCAAAGGAGGCTACGAGCAGTACTTC. Protein product: CASKGGYEQYF.